This note documents a single TCR beta chain sequence. The antigen it recognizes is unknown. Within one base of it there is no much larger clone, and no base qualities were kept. Via the germline V gene, CDR1 is SGHRS and CDR2 YFSETQ. Its CDR3 holds 16 amino acids, cysteine through phenylalanine. Only the CDR3 region is kept as DNA, spanning 48 bases read in frame from base 1. V is shortened by 1 base, J by 7 bases, and the region joining them spans 18 bases. The data are from a study of CD8 T cells in ankylosing spondylitis (TCRdb year 2017). At the level of the whole study: To find TCR variants linked to disease, the study profiled T cell receptor beta repertoires in ankylosing spondylitis patients and healthy donors. Samples of peripheral blood were taken, and for ankylosing spondylitis patients, synovial fluid was collected as well. In total, the full study cohort was made up of 85 to 140 healthy donors and 25 ankylosing spondylitis patients. Findings and caveats that apply to the study as a whole: Some of the motif variants had been reported before in the synovial fluid and blood of reactive arthritis patients, a finding that suggests common disease-initiation mechanisms. Significant enrichment of the disease-linked clones was reported in matched synovial fluid samples from ankylosing spondylitis patients. The disease-linked clones had a CD8+ phenotype and were found at relatively low frequencies in peripheral blood. Blood from ankylosing spondylitis patients appeared to be characterized by a TCR beta motif made up of under ten highly homologous amino acid variants.

The instrument given in TCRdb is Illumina HiSeq 2500. Quantitative 5'-RACE with molecular barcodes was the method used to prepare the TCR beta libraries. Turning to the authors' computational methods: A new computational method, built on a probabilistic model of VDJ rearrangement, was used to identify disease-linked TCR variants. In TCRdb, the public reads were trimmed at Q25 with fastp and aligned with MiXCR, with productive beta chains retained. Entries are consolidated by CDR3 protein sequence, retaining the most common genes and DNA. These V and J calls derive from TCRdb rather than the authors' analysis. The sample has about 540,000 distinct CDR3 sequences on record, about 12% of them singletons. Jointly, the top ten make up approximately 6.3% of the sample.

The sequencing sample was made of blood, either unsorted or a sorted T cell fraction (not recorded which). This clonotype was obtained from a male donor with ankylosing spondylitis. The chain uses TRBV5-1 and TRBJ2-1; the D gene is possibly TRBD1, with 7 bases matching. CDR3 protein: CASSLTGQVGGNEQFF. The sequence in DNA is TGCGCCAGCAGCTTGACCGGACAGGTTGGGGGGAATGAGCAGTTCTTC. When the CDR3 is completed using the reference TRBV5-1 and TRBJ2-1 genes on either side, the full variable domain is KAGVTQTPRYLIKTRGQQVTLSCSPISGHRSVSWYQQTPGQGLQFLFEYFSETQRNKGNFPGRFSGRQFSNSRSEMNVSTLELGDSALYLCASSLTGQVGGNEQFFGPGTRLTVL.